The 14 T cell receptor beta chains reported below all come from one sample, sequenced in a study of T cell clones after liver transplantation. Sequencing was performed with immunoSEQ multiplex PCR; in TCRdb, only in-frame clones are kept and a portion is missing. The data contain around 19,000 clones, approximately 88% of them singletons. The source was CD8+ T cells from blood, collected before liver transplant. These TCRs come from a human donor who received a liver transplant.

This clone was counted once. The same CDR3 can be traced to other DNA sequences in this sample. The genes are TRBV4-3 and TRBJ2-7; D is possibly TRBD1 (6 bases). Per germline, CDR1 LGHNA and CDR2 YSLEER. The CDR3 is 13 amino acids. Trimming took 4 bases from V and 3 from J, leaving 10 bases between them. The CDR3 nucleotides read TGCGCCAGCAGCCTAGGGGGAAGCTACGAGCAGTACTTC. Protein product: CASSLGGSYEQYF.

This chain joins TRBV5-4 and TRBJ2-7, with D perhaps matching TRBD2 (5 bases). CDR3 size: 17 residues. The V gene's germline CDR1 is SGHNT and CDR2 YYREEE (reference sequence). Trimming took off 4 bases at V and 0 bases at J, with 20 bases between the two ends. The CDR3 region is CASSRGLPDPSSYEQYF. The DNA for the CDR3 is TGTGCCAGCAGCCGAGGGCTGCCGGACCCGAGCTCCTACGAGCAGTACTTC.

The chain has TRBV11-2 and TRBJ1-4, with 7 bases identical to TRBD1. The germline CDR1 and CDR2 sequences are SGHAT and FQNNGV. This CDR3 region has 14 residues. V lost 5 bases and J lost 5; bases outside the gene matches: 5. DNA of the CDR3: TGTGCCAGCAGCCCCGGGACAGCAAATGAAAAACTGTTTTTT. It encodes CASSPGTANEKLFF.

The chain couples TRBV27 to TRBJ2-5; D is uncertain. V dropped 5 bases and J dropped 2 bases, with 0 bases sitting between them. Per the germline V gene, CDR1 is MNHEY and CDR2 is SMNVEV (reference sequence). CDR3 size: 10 residues. As DNA, the CDR3 is TGTGCCAGCAGTCAAGAGACCCAGTACTTC. This sequence encodes CASSQETQYF.

This chain connects TRBV9 to TRBJ1-1; D not resolved. Germline V gene data show CDR1 as SGDLS and CDR2 as YYNGEE. V was cut by 0 bases and J by 6 bases, with 9 bases left in between. This CDR3 is built from 13 residues. CDR3 sequence (DNA): TGTGCCAGCAGCGTAGCTTTTTCCGCTGAAGCTTTCTTT. Its translation is CASSVAFSAEAFF.

The CDR3 DNA is TGTGCCAGCAAGGCCTTAGGTCCCAGCGAGCAGTACTTC. Amino acid sequence: CASKALGPSEQYF. The chain carries TRBV28 and TRBJ2-7; no clear D. Germline assignment: CDR1 MDHEN and CDR2 SYDVKM. Trimming stripped 7 bases from V and 6 bases from J, with 16 bases between. The CDR3 loop spans 13 amino acids. Combining the CDR3 with reference TRBV28 and TRBJ2-7 gives the whole variable domain DVKVTQSSRYLVKRTGEKVFLECVQDMDHENMFWYRQDPGLGLRLIYFSYDVKMKEKGDIPEGYSVSREKKERFSLILESASTNQTSMYLCASKALGPSEQYFGPGTRLTVT.

This clone was detected once. The V call is TRBV16, the J call TRBJ2-7; 8 nucleotides align to TRBD2. Germline values: CDR1 KGHSY, CDR2 FQNENV. This CDR3 comprises 14 residues. The J segment lost 7 bases and the V segment lost 0 bases, leaving 5 bases of the junction unmatched. The CDR3 is CASSQSTGGREQYF. The CDR3 nucleotides are TGTGCCAGCAGCCAATCGACGGGAGGGCGGGAGCAGTACTTC.

The chain is built from TRBV14 and TRBJ2-1, with 7 bases aligning to TRBD2. Germline loops: CDR1 SGHDN, CDR2 FVKESK. CDR3 size: 16 residues. With 4 bases clipped from V and 4 bases from J, the junction kept 10 bases outside the gene matches. The CDR3 region has the DNA TGTGCCAGCAGCCCCTCCAGGCTAGCGGCGTACAATGAGCAGTTCTTC. Translation: CASSPSRLAAYNEQFF.

The chain links TRBV5-6 to TRBJ1-2; possibly TRBD1 for D (5 bases). The CDR3 runs 14 residues. The germline CDR1 and CDR2 sequences are SGHDT and YYEEEE. Trimming shortened V by 4 bases and J by 8 bases, and 18 bases separated the two germline ends. The chain's CDR3 is CASSGCGGGGGYTF. The CDR3 DNA sequence: TGTGCCAGCAGCGGGTGCGGCGGCGGGGGGGGCTACACCTTC.

The chain combines TRBV9 with TRBJ2-5; D is unresolved. The ends were cut back, 2 bases at V and 5 bases at J, with 10 bases in the middle. Per the germline V gene, CDR1 is SGDLS and CDR2 is YYNGEE. There are 13 residues in the CDR3. The CDR3 nucleotides are TGTGCCAGCAGCGTCAGAGATCACGAGACCCAGTACTTC. Translated, it gives CASSVRDHETQYF.

The chain is built from TRBV7-8 and TRBJ2-2, with a weak D call TRBD2 (6 bases). The CDR3 is 16 residues long. V was shortened by 6 bases and J by 3 bases, with 17 bases between the two germline ends. The germline gives CDR1 SGHVS, CDR2 FQNEAQ. CDR3 nucleotides: TGTGCCAGCAGTCCATCTAGCGCATACTACACCGGGGAGCTGTTTTTT. This codes for CASSPSSAYYTGELFF.

This clone occurred a few times. V and J are TRBV27 and TRBJ2-1; D unclear. The length of the CDR3 is 13 residues. Looked up from germline, CDR1 is MNHEY and CDR2 is SMNVEV (reference sequence). V was pared by 2 bases and J by 10 bases, with 12 bases between. The CDR3 is CASSLLTGGEQFF. CDR3 nucleotides: TGTGCCAGCAGTTTACTCACCGGCGGAGAGCAGTTCTTC.

This clone was found once. The V gene is TRBV5-4, the J gene TRBJ1-5; D remains ambiguous. This CDR3 has 15 residues. Germline V gives CDR1 SGHNT, CDR2 YYREEE (reference sequence). Between the trimmed V and J ends, which lost 4 bases and 4 bases, there was a span of 15 bases. In DNA form, the CDR3 reads TGTGCCAGCAGCCCTACCAAAGCTGGGAATCAGCCCCAGCATTTT. Its protein is CASSPTKAGNQPQHF.

CDR3 nucleotide sequence: TGTGCCAGCAGCGTAGCCCACATGGGACGGCATGGCGGGGAGCTGTTTTTT. Translating gives CASSVAHMGRHGGELFF. This sequence joins TRBV9 and TRBJ2-2; the D gene could be TRBD1 or TRBD2 (5 bases each). The V end was cut by 0 bases, the J end by 7 bases, with 19 bases between. Per the germline V gene, CDR1 is SGDLS and CDR2 is YYNGEE. The CDR3 runs to 17 residues.